The rows below give T cell receptor beta chains drawn from one sample of a study of regulatory T cells in long-lasting Graves disease. TCRdb reprocessed the multiplex PCR reads via MiXCR and lists one record per CDR3 protein. The repertoire holds some 240,000 distinct CDR3 sequences, with approximately 18% as singletons. These data also formed part of another study, on T cells in Graves' hyperthyroidism and ophthalmopathy.

This specimen was peripheral blood mononuclear cells (PBMCs), taken at new diagnosis, from a patient treated with antithyroid drugs. The receptors were gathered from a woman aged 25 to 39 with Graves disease. CDR3s include the opening cysteine and the closing phenylalanine or tryptophan. D genes are given only for firm matches. Only part of the rows carry a size: once, few, many, or a class if the clone is expanded.

NA few TRBJ1-3 TRBV12-3/TRBV12-4 CASSLMSGSGNTIYF TGTGCCAGCAGTTTGATGTCAGGCTCTGGAAACACCATATATTTT
NA many TRBJ1-2 TRBV28 CASTGTQYGYTF TGTGCCAGCACTGGCACCCAGTATGGCTACACCTTC
TRBD1 few TRBJ2-3 TRBV7-8 CASSLVGDRVTDTQYF TGTGCCAGCAGCTTAGTAGGGGACAGGGTGACAGATACGCAGTATTTT
NA NA TRBJ2-1 TRBV28 CASSFGPGDYNEQFF TGTGCCAGCAGTTTCGGGCCGGGGGACTACAATGAGCAGTTCTTC
NA many TRBJ2-1 TRBV24-1 CATSDPVTGHNEQFF TGTGCCACCAGTGATCCAGTGACAGGTCACAATGAGCAGTTCTTC
TRBD2 many TRBJ2-7 TRBV2 CASTSSGDYEQYF TGTGCCAGCACCTCTAGCGGAGATTACGAGCAGTACTTC
NA few TRBJ1-6 TRBV5-1 CASRGGDGWNSPLHF TGCGCCAGCAGGGGCGGAGACGGTTGGAATTCACCCCTCCACTTT
TRBD1 many TRBJ1-2 TRBV11-2 CASSPRLTGGLQGYTF TGTGCCAGCAGCCCCCGACTGACAGGGGGACTGCAGGGCTACACCTTC
TRBD2 many TRBJ2-7 TRBV20-1 CSARDSLLAGASSFGEQYF TGCAGTGCTAGAGATAGTTTACTAGCGGGAGCCTCTTCCTTTGGCGAGCAGTACTTC
TRBD1 many TRBJ1-2 TRBV6-1 CASRTGMSLGGYTF TGTGCCAGCAGGACAGGGATGTCCCTCGGTGGCTACACCTTC
NA NA TRBJ2-1 TRBV4-1 CASSRLGDEQFF TGCGCCAGCAGCCGTTTGGGCGATGAGCAGTTCTTC
NA NA TRBJ2-3 TRBV27 CASSPNHLPDTQYF TGTGCCAGCAGTCCCAACCACCTTCCCGATACGCAGTATTTT
TRBD1 many TRBJ2-3 TRBV5-6 CASRGPGQGRDTQYF TGTGCCAGCCGTGGACCGGGACAGGGGAGAGATACGCAGTATTTT
TRBD1 many TRBJ2-4 TRBV30 CAWRRQGSINIQYF TGTGCCTGGAGAAGACAGGGGAGTATTAACATTCAGTACTTC
NA many TRBJ1-2 TRBV5-1 CASSLGPEFDYGYTF TGCGCCAGCAGCTTGGGTCCGGAGTTTGACTATGGCTACACCTTC
TRBD2 many TRBJ2-1 TRBV5-5 CASREPGLAGVGGNEQFF TGCGCCAGCAGAGAGCCGGGACTAGCGGGAGTAGGGGGCAATGAGCAGTTCTTC
TRBD2 many TRBJ2-1 TRBV5-1 CASSLQAGALNEQFF TGCGCCAGCAGCTTGCAAGCGGGAGCCCTCAATGAGCAGTTCTTC